This T cell receptor beta chain is from a study of a mutant IDH1 vaccine in newly diagnosed glioma. As for the study in general: Vaccinations were initiated 4-6 weeks following radiotherapy alone, or were given together with temozolomide cycles.

The CDR3 covers 17 residues. V gave up 3 bases and J gave up 2 bases; unmatched junction bases: 10. Germline CDR1 is SGHDT and CDR2 is YYEEEE. As to time point: week 35, safety follow-up. Alongside topical imiquimod, each dose of vaccine comprised 300 ug of mutant IDH1 20-mer peptide. Donors harbored newly found WHO grade 3 or 4 IDH1-mutant, ATRX-lost astrocytomas. As to this clone: The antigen is not known.

This table comes from immunoSEQ multiplex PCR, and its TCRdb copy is limited to in-frame clones, with some not included. The table records 45,000 or so clones, around 81% of them present only once. The specimen was PBMCs, collected from a glioma patient whose treatment included an IDH1 peptide vaccine. This chain links TRBV5-6 with TRBJ2-7, with 11 bases identical to TRBD1. This TCR derives from a woman between 35 and 50 years old with glioma. Some clones in this sample may be carry-over from other donors' samples. CDR3: CASSSVGGQGVPYEQYF. In nucleotides, the CDR3 is TGTGCCAGCAGCTCCGTGGGGGGACAGGGGGTACCCTACGAGCAGTACTTC.